This T cell receptor beta chain was recovered during a study of T cell responses to AZD1222 COVID-19 vaccine. Overall study: Pooled together were second doses at about 4 or about 12 weeks. Study-level points and caveats: Most donors were white British, females outnumbered males, and clonal diversity was possibly underestimated.

The data were produced by immunoSEQ multiplex PCR, yet TCRdb's version contains in-frame clones alone and is incomplete. Of tens of thousands of clones in the sample, approximately 80% were seen once. This CDR3 contains 12 residues. Per germline, CDR1 LGHNA and CDR2 YSLEER. Trimming pared 0 bases from V and 8 bases from J, leaving 7 bases between. A note on this clone: No antigen is known for it.

The rearrangement links TRBV4-3 to TRBJ1-2; the D is unclear. The source was peripheral blood, collected on day 0 of AZD1222 vaccination. The source is an adult in good health. The CDR3 here is CASSQDREGYTF. CDR3 in DNA: TGCGCCAGCAGCCAAGATCGGGAGGGCTACACCTTC.